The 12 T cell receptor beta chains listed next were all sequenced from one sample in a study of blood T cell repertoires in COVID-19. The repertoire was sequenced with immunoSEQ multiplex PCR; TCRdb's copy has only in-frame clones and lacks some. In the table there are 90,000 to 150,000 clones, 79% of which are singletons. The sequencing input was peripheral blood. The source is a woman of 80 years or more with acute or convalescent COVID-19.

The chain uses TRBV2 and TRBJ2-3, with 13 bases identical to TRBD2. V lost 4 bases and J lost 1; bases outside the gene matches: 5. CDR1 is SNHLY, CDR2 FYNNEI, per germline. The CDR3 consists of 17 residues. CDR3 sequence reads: CASSGTSGRMGTDTQYF. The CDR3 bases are TGTGCCAGCAGTGGGACTAGCGGGAGAATGGGCACAGATACGCAGTATTTT.

The CDR3 loop reads CASSLSGQGGIQYF. In DNA form, the CDR3 reads TGTGCCAGCAGCTTAAGCGGACAGGGAGGCATTCAGTACTTC. The chain has TRBV11-3 and TRBJ2-4, with TRBD1 identical over 8 bases. The CDR3 has 14 amino acids. V lost 2 bases, J lost 9 bases, and 6 bases stayed unmatched. CDR1 is SGHNT and CDR2 is YENEEA in the germline V gene.

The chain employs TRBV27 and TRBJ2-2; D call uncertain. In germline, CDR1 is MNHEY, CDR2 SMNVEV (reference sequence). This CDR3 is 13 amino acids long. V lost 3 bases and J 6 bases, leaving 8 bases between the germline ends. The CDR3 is CASSFKWPGELFF. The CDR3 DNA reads TGTGCCAGCAGTTTCAAGTGGCCCGGGGAGCTGTTTTTT.

The CDR3 coding sequence is TGTGCCAGCAGTTACGGAGTCAATCAGCCCCAGCATTTT. This translates into CASSYGVNQPQHF. V usage is TRBV6-2 or TRBV6-3 and J usage is TRBJ1-5, with unresolved D. The CDR3 spans 13 residues. V was trimmed by 2 bases and J by 3 bases, leaving 5 bases between them. CDR1 and CDR2 (germline): MNHEY, SVGEGT.

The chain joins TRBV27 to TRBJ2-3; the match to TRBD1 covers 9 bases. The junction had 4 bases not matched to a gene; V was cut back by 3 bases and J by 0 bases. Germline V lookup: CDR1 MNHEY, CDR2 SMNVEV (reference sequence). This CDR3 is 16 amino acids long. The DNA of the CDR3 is TGTGCCAGCAGTTTCCGACAGGGGGGGAGCACAGATACGCAGTATTTT. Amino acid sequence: CASSFRQGGSTDTQYF.

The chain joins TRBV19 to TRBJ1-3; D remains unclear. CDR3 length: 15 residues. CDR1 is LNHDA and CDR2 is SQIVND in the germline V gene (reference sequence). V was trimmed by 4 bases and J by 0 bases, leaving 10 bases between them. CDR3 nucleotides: TGTGCCAGTAGTAATCCCCGACTCTCTGGAAACACCATATATTTT. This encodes CASSNPRLSGNTIYF.

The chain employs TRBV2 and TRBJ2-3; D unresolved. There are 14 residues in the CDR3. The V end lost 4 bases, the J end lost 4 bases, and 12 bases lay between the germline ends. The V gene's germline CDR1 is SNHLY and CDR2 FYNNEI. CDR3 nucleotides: TGTGCCAGCAGTGGGGCAGTGGAAGCAGATACGCAGTATTTT. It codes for CASSGAVEADTQYF. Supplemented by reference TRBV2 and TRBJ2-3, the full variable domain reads EPEVTQTPSHQVTQMGQEVILRCVPISNHLYFYWYRQILGQKVEFLVSFYNNEISEKSEIFDDQFSVERPDGSNFTLKIRSTKLEDSAMYFCASSGAVEADTQYFGPGTRLTVL.

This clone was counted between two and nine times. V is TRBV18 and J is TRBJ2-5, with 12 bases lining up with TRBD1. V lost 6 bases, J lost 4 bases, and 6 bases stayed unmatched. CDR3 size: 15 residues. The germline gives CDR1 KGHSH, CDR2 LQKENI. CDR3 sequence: CASSPGQGAGETQYF. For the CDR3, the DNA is TGTGCCAGCTCGCCGGGACAGGGGGCAGGAGAGACCCAGTACTTC.

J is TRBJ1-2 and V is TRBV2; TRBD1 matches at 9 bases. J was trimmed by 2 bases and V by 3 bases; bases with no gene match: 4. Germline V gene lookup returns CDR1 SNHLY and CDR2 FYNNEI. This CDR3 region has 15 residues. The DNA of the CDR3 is TGTGCCAGCAGTGAGGGACAGGGCCTAAACTATGGCTACACCTTC. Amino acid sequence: CASSEGQGLNYGYTF.

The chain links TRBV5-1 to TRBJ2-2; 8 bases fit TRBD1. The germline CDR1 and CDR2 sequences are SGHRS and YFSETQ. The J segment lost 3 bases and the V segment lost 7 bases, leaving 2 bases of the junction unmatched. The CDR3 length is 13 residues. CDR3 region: CASWTGHTGELFF. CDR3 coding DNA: TGCGCCAGCTGGACAGGGCACACCGGGGAGCTGTTTTTT.

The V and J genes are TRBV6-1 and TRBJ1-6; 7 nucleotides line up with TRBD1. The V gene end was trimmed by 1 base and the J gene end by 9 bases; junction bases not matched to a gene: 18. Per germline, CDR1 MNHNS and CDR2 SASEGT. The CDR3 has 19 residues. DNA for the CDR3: TGTGCCAGCAGTGAAGATTATCGGCCGGGCAGGGGGAGGTTTTCACCCCTCCACTTT. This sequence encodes CASSEDYRPGRGRFSPLHF.

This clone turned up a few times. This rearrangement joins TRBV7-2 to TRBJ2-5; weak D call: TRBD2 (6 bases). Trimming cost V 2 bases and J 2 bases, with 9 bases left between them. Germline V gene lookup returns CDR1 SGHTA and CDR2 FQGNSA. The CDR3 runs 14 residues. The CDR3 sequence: CASSLMAGQETQYF. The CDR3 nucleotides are TGTGCCAGCAGCTTAATGGCGGGGCAAGAGACCCAGTACTTC.